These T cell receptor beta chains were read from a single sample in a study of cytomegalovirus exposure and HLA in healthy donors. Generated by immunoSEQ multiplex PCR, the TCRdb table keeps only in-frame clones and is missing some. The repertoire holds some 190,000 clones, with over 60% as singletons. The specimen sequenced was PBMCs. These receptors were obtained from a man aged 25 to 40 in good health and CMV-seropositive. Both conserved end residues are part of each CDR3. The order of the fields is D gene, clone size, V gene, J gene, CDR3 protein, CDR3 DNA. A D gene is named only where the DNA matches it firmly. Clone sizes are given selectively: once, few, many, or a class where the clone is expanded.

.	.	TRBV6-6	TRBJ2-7	CASRVRTETYEQYF	TGTGCCAGCCGGGTACGGACAGAGACCTACGAGCAGTACTTC
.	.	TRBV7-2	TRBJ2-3	CASSLVSTDTQYF	TGTGCCAGCAGCTTAGTGAGTACAGATACGCAGTATTTT
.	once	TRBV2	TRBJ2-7	CASSDGGFPYEQYF	TGTGCCAGCAGTGACGGCGGATTCCCCTACGAGCAGTACTTC
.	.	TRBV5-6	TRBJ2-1	CASSQSQGAEQFF	TGTGCCAGCAGCCAAAGCCAGGGCGCTGAGCAGTTCTTC
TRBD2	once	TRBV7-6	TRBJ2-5	CASSLAILTAGGGGETQYF	TGTGCCAGCAGCTTAGCAATCTTGACGGCGGGAGGGGGGGGAGAGACCCAGTACTTC
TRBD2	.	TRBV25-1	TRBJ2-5	CASSPGASGVETQYF	TGTGCCAGCAGTCCCGGAGCTAGCGGGGTGGAGACCCAGTACTTC
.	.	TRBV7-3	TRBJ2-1	CASSSHSRGQNEQFF	TGTGCCAGCAGCTCCCACTCCCGCGGCCAAAATGAGCAGTTCTTC
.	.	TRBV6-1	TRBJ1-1	CASSEGGTETEAFF	TGTGCCAGCAGTGAAGGAGGGACTGAAACTGAAGCTTTCTTT
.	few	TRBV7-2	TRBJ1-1	CASSPQGTKTGEAFF	TGTGCCAGCAGCCCCCAGGGGACTAAGACCGGTGAAGCTTTCTTT
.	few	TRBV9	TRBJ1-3	CASSVGRGPGNTIYF	TGTGCCAGCAGCGTAGGGAGAGGCCCTGGAAACACCATATATTTT
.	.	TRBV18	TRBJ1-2	CASSPPNRAHGYTF	TGTGCCAGCTCACCACCGAACAGGGCCCATGGCTACACCTTC
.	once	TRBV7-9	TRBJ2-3	CASSFGYGTDTQYF	TGTGCCAGCAGCTTCGGGTACGGCACAGATACGCAGTATTTT
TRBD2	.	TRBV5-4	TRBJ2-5	CASSFSGLASETQYF	TGTGCCAGCAGCTTCTCTGGACTAGCGTCGGAGACCCAGTACTTC
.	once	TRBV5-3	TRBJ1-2	CARSPLYGYTF	TGTGCCAGAAGCCCCCTCTATGGCTACACCTTC
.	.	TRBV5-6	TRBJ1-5	CASSFGTGSGNQPQHF	TGTGCCAGCAGCTTTGGCACAGGGTCGGGCAATCAGCCCCAGCATTTT
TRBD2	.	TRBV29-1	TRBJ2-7	CSVGGRVSYEQYF	TGCAGCGTTGGTGGGAGGGTCTCCTACGAGCAGTACTTC
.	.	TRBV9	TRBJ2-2	CASSVASGVDTGELFF	TGTGCCAGCAGCGTAGCTTCAGGGGTTGACACCGGGGAGCTGTTTTTT
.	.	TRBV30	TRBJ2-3	CAWRIGTDTQYF	TGTGCCTGGAGAATAGGCACAGATACGCAGTATTTT
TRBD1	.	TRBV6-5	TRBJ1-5	CASRDRGSNQPQHF	TGTGCCAGCAGGGACAGGGGAAGCAATCAGCCCCAGCATTTT
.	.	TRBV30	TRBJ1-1	CAWMRPRAEAFF	TGTGCCTGGATGAGACCACGGGCTGAAGCTTTCTTT
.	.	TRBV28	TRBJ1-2	CASSYRDGYTF	TGTGCCAGCAGTTACAGAGATGGCTACACCTTC
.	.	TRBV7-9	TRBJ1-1	CASSRTGGTEAFF	TGTGCCAGCAGCCGAACGGGGGGCACTGAAGCTTTCTTT